This TCR beta chain was found in a study of T cells after yellow fever vaccination. Germline-derived CDR1 and CDR2 are SGHAT and FQNNGV. CDR3 length: 18 residues. The V segment lost 1 base and the J segment 5 bases; nucleotides outside the gene matches: 11. This clonotype was detected a few times. TCRdb used MiXCR to reprocess the 5' RACE reads, holding one entry per CDR3 protein. The sample has around 530,000 distinct CDR3 sequences; around 16% are singletons. The chain joins TRBV11-2 to TRBJ2-1; TRBD2 matches 10 bases. The sample in question was PBMCs, obtained roughly 5 days after the first yellow fever vaccination. The sequence came from a young man who received the YFV17D yellow fever vaccine. The CDR3 DNA follows: TGTGCCAGCAGCTTAGTATTGCGGGATCTAGCGGGGGACAATGAGCAGTTCTTC. It is translated as CASSLVLRDLAGDNEQFF.